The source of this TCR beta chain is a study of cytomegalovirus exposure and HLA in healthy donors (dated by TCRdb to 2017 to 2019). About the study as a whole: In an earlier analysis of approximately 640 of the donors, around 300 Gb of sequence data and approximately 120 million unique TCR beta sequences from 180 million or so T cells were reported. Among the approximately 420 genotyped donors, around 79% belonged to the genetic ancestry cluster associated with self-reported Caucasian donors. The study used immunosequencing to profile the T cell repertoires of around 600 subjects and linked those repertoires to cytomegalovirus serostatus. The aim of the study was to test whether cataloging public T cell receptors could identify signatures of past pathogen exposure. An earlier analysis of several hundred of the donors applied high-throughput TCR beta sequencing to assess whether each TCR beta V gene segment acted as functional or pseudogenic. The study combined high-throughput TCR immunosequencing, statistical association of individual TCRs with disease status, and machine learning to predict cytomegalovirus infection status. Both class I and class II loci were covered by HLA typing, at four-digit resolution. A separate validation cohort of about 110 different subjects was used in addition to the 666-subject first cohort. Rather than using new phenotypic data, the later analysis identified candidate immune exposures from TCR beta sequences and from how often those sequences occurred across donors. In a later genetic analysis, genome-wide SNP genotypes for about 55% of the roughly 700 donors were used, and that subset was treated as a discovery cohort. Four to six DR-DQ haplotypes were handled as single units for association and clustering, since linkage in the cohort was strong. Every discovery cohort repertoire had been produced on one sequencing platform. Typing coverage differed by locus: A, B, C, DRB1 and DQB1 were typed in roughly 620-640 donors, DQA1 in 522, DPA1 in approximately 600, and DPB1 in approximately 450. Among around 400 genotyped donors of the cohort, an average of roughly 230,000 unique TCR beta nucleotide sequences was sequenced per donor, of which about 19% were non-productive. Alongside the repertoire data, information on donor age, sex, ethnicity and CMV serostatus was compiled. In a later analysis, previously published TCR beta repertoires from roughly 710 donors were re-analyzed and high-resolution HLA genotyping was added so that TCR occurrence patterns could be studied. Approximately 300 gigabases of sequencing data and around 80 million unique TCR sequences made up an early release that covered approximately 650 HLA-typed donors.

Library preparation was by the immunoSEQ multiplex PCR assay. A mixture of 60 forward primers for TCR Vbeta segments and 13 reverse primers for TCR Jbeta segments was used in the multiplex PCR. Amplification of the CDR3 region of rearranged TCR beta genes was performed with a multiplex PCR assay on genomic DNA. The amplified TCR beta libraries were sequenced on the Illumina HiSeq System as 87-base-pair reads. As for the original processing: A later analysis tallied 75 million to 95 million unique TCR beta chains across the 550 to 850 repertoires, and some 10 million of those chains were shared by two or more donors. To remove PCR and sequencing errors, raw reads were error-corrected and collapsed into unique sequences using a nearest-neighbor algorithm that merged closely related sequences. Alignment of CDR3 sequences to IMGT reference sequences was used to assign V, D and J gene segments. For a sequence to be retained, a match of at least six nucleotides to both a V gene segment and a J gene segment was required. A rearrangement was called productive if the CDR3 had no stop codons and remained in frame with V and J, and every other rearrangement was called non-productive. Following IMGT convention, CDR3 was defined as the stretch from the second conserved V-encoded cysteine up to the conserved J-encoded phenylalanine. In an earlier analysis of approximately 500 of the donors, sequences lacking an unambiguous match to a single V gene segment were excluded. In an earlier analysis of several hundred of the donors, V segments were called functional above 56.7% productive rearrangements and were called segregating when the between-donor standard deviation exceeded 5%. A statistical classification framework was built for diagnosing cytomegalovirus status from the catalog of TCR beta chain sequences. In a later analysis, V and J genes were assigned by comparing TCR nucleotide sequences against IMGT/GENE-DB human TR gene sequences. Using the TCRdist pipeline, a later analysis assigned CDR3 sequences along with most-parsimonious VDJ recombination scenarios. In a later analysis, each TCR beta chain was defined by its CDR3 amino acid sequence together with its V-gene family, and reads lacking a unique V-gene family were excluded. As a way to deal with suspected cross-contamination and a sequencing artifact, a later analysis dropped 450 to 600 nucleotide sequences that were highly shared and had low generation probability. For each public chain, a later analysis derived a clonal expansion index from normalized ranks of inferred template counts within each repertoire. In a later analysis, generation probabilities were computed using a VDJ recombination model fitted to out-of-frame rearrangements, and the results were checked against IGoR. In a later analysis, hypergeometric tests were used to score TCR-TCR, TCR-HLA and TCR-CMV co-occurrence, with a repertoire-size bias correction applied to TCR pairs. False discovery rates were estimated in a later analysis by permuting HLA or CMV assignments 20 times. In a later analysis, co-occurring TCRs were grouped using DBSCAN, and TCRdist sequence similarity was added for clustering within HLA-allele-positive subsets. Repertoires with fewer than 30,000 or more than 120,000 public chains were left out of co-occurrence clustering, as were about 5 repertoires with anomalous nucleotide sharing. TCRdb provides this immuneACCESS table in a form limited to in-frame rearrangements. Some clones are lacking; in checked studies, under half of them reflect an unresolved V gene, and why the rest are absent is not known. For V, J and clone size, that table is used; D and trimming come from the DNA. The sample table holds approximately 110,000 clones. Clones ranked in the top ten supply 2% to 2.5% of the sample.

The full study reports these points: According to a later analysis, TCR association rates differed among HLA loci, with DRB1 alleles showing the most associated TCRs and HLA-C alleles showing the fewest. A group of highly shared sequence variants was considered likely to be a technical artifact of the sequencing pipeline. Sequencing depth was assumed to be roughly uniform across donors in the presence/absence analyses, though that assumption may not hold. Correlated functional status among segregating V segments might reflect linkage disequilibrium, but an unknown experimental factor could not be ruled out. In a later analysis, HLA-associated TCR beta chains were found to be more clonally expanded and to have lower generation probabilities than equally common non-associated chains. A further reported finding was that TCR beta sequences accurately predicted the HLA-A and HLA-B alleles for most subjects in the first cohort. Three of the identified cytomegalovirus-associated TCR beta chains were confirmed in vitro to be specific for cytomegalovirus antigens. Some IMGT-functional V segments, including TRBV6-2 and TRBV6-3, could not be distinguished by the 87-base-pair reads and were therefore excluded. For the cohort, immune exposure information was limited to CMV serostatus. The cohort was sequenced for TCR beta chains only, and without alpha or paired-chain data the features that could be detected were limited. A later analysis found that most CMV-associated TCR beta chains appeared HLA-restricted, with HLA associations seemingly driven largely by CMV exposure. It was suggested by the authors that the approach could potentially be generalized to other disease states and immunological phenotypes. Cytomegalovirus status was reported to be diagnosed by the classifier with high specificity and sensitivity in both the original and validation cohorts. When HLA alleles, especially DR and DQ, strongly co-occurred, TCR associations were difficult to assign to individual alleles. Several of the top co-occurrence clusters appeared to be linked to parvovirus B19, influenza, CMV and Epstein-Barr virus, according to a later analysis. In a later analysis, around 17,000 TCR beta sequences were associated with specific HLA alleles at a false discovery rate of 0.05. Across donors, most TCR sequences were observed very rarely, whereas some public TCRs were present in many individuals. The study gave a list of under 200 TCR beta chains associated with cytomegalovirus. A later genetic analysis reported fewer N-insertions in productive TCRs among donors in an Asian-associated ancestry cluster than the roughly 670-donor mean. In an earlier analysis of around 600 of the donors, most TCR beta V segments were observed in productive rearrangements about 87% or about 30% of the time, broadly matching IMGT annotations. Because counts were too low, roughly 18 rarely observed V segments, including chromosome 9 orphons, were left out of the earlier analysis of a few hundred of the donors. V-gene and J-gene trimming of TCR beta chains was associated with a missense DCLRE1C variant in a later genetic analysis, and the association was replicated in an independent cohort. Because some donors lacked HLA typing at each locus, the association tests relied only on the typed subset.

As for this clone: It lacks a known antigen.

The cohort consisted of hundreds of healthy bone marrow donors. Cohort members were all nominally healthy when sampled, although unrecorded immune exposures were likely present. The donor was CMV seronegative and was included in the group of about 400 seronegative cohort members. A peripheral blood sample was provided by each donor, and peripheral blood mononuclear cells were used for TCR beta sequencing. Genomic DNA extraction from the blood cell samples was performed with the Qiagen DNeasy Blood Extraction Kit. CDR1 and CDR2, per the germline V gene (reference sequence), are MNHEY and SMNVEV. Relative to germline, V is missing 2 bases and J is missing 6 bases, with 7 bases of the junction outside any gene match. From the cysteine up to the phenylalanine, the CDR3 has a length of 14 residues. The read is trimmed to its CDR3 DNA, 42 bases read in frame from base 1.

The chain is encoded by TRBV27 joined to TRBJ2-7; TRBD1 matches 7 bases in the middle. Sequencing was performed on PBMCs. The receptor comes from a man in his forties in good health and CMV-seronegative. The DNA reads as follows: TGTGCCAGCAGTTTACAGGGGGTCGGGGCCGAGCAGTACTTC. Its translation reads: CASSLQGVGAEQYF.